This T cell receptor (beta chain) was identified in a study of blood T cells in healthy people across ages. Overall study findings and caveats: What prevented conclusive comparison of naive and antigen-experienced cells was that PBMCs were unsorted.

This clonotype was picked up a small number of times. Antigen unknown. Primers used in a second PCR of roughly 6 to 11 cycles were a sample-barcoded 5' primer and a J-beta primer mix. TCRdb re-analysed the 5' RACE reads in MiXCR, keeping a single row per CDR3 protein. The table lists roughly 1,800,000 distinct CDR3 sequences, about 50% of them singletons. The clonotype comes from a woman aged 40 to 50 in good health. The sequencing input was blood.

CDR3 amino acids: CSVDARGMSSEQYF. CDR3 sequence (DNA): TGCAGCGTTGACGCCAGGGGGATGTCGAGCGAGCAGTACTTC. V gene TRBV29-1 combines with J gene TRBJ2-4; 7 nucleotides agree with TRBD1. The DNA matches TRBJ2-7 better at its end, which makes the J call doubtful. This CDR3 region has 14 residues. In germline, CDR1 is SQVTM, CDR2 ANQGSEA.